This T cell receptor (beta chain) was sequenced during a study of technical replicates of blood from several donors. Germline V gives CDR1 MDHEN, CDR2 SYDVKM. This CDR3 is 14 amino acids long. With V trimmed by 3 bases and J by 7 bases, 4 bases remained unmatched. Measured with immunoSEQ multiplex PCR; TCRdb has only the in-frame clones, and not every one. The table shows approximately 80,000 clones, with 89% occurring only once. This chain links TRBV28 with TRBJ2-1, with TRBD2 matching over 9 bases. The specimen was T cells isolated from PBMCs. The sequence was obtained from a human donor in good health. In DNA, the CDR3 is TGTGCCAGCAGTTTTCCGACTAGCGGAAATGAGCAGTTCTTC. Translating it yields CASSFPTSGNEQFF.